This TCR beta chain was identified in a study of blood T cell repertoires in COVID-19. Assay: immunoSEQ multiplex PCR; the TCRdb copy retains only in-frame clones and omits some. The data show approximately 500,000 clones, about 88% seen once. This clone has only one observation. The material sequenced was peripheral blood. The TCR was taken from a woman in her forties or fifties with COVID-19, enrolled during active disease.

CDR3 loop: CASSVTEGPYEQYF. The CDR3 nucleotides are TGTGCCAGCAGCGTTACGGAGGGGCCCTACGAGCAGTACTTC. The chain is built from TRBV9 and TRBJ2-7, with D tentatively TRBD2 (6 bases). The germline V gene has CDR1 SGDLS and CDR2 YYNGEE. V lost 2 bases and J 2 bases, leaving 11 bases between the germline ends. CDR3 length: 14 residues.